These 3 T cell receptor beta chains share one sample of origin, sequenced in a study of spatial heterogeneity in lung cancer. TCRdb called the 5' RACE reads again in MiXCR, with one record for every CDR3 protein. Among 9,500 to 10,000 distinct CDR3 sequences listed, 6% to 7% were seen once. These receptors' antigens are unknown. Study results and limitations: Counts that tracked tumor mutation counts were those of expanded intratumoral alpha and beta TCRs.

Noted time point: sample taken at primary tumor resection. The specimen was lung tumor tissue, collected at surgery. The source of these receptors is a male donor with early-stage non-small cell lung cancer.

Sample share makes this clonotype medium-sized. V usage is TRBV10-3 and J usage is TRBJ2-1; D uncertain. The CDR3 contains 12 residues. The germline V gene has CDR1 ENHRY and CDR2 SYGVKD. Trimming removed 3 bases from V and 7 bases from J, with 7 bases in between. CDR3 protein: CAISDNTNEQFF. The CDR3 DNA reads TGTGCCATCAGTGACAATACGAATGAGCAGTTCTTC.

This clonotype was seen at least ten times. The chain is built from TRBV5-1 and TRBJ1-6; D gene unclear. The CDR3 is 17 residues long. V lost 4 bases and J 5 bases, leaving 19 bases between the germline ends. The germline V gene has CDR1 SGHRS and CDR2 YFSETQ. The CDR3 bases are TGCGCCAGCAGCGCAGGTGATGGAGGGCCGGATAATTCACCCCTCCACTTT. Translating it yields CASSAGDGGPDNSPLHF.

At least ten counts were recorded for this clonotype. The chain carries TRBV5-1 and TRBJ2-7; D is undetermined. The CDR3 runs to 16 residues. V was clipped by 0 bases and J by 7 bases, with 20 bases between them. Germline assignment: CDR1 SGHRS and CDR2 YFSETQ. CDR3 protein: CASSLAVQVRRREQYV. DNA for the CDR3: TGCGCCAGCAGCTTGGCCGTGCAGGTGCGTCGTCGGGAGCAGTACGTC.